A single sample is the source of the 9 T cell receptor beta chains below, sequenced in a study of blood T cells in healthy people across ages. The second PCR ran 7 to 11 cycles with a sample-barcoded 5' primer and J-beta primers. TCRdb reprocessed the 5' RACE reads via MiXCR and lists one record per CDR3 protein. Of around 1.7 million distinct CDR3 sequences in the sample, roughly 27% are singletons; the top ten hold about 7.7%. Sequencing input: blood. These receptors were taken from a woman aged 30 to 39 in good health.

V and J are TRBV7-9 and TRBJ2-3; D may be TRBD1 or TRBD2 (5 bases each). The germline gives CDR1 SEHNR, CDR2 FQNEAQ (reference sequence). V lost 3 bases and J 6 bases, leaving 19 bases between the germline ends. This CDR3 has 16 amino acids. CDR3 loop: CASSFSGADPSDTQYF. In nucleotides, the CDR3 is TGTGCCAGCAGCTTTTCCGGGGCCGATCCATCTGATACGCAGTATTTT.

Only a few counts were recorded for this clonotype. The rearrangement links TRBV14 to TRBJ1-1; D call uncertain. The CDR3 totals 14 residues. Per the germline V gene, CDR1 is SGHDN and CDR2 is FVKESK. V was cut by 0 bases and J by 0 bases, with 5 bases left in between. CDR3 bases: TGTGCCAGCAGCCAAGATCTCCTGAACACTGAAGCTTTCTTT. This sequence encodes CASSQDLLNTEAFF.

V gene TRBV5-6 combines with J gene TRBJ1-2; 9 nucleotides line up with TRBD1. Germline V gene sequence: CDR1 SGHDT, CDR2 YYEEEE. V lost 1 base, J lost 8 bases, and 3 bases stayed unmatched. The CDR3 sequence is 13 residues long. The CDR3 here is CASSLTGGPGYTF. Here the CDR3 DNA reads TGTGCCAGCAGCTTGACAGGGGGCCCGGGCTACACCTTC.

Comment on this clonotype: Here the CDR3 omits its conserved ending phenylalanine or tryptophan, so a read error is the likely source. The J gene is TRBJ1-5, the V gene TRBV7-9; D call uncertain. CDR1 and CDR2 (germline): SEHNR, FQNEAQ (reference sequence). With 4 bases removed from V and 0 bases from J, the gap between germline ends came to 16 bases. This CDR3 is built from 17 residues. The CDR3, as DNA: TGTGCCAGCAGCTCCCACTTTCGTGACGGTAGCAATCAGCCCCAGCATGTT. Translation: CASSSHFRDGSNQPQHV.

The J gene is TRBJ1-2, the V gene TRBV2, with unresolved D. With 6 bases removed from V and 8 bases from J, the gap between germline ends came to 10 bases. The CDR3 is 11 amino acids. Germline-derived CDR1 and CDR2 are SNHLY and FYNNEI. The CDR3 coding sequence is TGTGCCAGCAGGCGAGGGTTAGGCTACACCTTC. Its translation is CASRRGLGYTF.

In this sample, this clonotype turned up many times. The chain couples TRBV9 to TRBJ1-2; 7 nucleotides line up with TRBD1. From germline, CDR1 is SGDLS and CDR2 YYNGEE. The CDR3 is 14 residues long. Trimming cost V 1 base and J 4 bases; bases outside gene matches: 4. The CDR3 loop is CASSVSGGSYGYTF. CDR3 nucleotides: TGTGCCAGCAGCGTATCAGGGGGATCCTATGGCTACACCTTC.

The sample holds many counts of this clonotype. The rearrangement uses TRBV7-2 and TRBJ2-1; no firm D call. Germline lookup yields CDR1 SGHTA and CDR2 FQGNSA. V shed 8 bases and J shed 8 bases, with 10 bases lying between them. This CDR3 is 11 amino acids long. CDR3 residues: CASATHYEQFF. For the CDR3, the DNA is TGTGCCAGCGCTACCCACTATGAGCAGTTCTTC.

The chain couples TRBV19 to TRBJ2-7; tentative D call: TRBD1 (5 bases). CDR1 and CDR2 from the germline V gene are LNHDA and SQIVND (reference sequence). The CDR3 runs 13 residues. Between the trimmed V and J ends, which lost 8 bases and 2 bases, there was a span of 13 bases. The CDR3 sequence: CASPDSLPYEQYF. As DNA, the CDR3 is TGTGCCAGTCCCGACAGTCTCCCCTACGAGCAGTACTTC. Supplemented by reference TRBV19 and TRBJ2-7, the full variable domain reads DGGITQSPKYLFRKEGQNVTLSCEQNLNHDAMYWYRQDPGQGLRLIYYSQIVNDFQKGDIAEGYSVSREKKESFPLTVTSAQKNPTAFYLCASPDSLPYEQYFGPGTRLTVT.

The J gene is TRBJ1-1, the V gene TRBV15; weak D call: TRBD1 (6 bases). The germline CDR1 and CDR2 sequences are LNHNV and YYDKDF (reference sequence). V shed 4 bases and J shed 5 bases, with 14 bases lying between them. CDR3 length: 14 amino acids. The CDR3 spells CATSTLQGWTEAFF. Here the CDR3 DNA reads TGTGCCACCAGCACGCTACAGGGATGGACTGAAGCTTTCTTT.